This note documents a single TCR beta chain sequence. This entry belongs to a study of regulatory T cells in long-lasting Graves disease. Time point defined: newly diagnosed GD, antithyroid drugs for less than 3 months. The TCR library was made from RNA that had been extracted from PBMCs in TRIzol. The germline gives CDR1 MNHNS, CDR2 SASEGT. With 5 bases clipped from V and 2 bases from J, the junction kept 12 bases outside the gene matches. The CDR3 is 18 residues long. Building the TCR beta libraries relied on iRepertoire HTBI primers, and CDR3 regions underwent Arm-PCR. TCRdb processed the multiplex PCR reads anew with MiXCR; each CDR3 protein has one entry. The sample records 500,000 or so distinct CDR3 sequences, around 15% being singletons. The sample also formed part of further work on T cells in Graves' hyperthyroidism and ophthalmopathy. In that study: Newly diagnosed hyperthyroidism patients aged 18 to 65 years had disease lasting under 2 months.

The sequences come from peripheral blood mononuclear cells (PBMCs), collected at new diagnosis, from a patient treated with antithyroid drugs. The receptor's source is a woman aged 45 to 65 with Graves disease. This sequence joins TRBV6-1 and TRBJ2-3; 11 nucleotides agree with TRBD2. Written as DNA, the CDR3 is TGTGCCAGCAGTCCTGTTTGGATTAGCGGGAGGGACACAGATACGCAGTATTTT. Translated, it gives CASSPVWISGRDTDTQYF.